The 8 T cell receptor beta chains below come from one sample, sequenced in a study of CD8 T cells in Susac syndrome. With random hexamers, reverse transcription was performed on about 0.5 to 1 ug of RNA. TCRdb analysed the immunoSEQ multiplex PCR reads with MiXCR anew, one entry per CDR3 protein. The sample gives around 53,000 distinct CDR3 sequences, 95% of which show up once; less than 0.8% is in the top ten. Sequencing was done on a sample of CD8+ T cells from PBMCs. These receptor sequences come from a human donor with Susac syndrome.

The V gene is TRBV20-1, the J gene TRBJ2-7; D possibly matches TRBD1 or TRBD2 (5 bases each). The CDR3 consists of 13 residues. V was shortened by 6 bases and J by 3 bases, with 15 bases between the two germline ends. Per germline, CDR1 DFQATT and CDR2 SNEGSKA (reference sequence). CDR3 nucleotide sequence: TGCAGTGCCACCGGGACCTCAGACTACGAGCAGTACTTC. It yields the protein CSATGTSDYEQYF.

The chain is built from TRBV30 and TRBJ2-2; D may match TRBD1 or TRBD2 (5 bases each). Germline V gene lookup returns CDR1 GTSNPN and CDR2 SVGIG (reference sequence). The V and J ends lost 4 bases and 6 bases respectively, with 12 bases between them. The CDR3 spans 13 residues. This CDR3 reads CAWTGQGAGELFF. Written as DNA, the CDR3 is TGTGCCTGGACGGGGCAAGGGGCCGGGGAGCTGTTTTTT.

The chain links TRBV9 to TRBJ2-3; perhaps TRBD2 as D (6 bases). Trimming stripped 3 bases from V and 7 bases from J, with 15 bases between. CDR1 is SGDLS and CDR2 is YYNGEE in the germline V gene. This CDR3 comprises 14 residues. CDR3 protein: CASSAAGTRHTQYF. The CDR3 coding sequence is TGTGCCAGCAGCGCGGCGGGAACTAGGCATACGCAGTATTTT.

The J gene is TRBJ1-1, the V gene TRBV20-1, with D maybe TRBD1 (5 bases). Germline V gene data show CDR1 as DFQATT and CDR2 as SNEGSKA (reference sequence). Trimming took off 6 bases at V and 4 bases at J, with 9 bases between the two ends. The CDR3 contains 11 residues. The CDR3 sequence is CSAERGTEAFF. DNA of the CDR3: TGCAGTGCGGAAAGGGGCACTGAAGCTTTCTTT.

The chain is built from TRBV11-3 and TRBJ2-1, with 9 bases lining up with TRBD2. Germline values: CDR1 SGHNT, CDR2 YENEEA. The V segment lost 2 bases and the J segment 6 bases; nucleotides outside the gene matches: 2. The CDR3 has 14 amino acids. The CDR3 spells CASSLSGGLNEQFF. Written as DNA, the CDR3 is TGTGCCAGCAGCTTAAGCGGGGGGCTCAATGAGCAGTTCTTC.

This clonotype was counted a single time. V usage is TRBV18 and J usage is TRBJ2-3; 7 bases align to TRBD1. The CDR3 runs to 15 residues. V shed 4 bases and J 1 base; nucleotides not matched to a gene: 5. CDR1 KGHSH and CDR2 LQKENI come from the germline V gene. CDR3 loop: CASSQRQGGTDTQYF. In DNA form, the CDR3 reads TGTGCCAGCTCACAACGACAGGGTGGCACAGATACGCAGTATTTT.

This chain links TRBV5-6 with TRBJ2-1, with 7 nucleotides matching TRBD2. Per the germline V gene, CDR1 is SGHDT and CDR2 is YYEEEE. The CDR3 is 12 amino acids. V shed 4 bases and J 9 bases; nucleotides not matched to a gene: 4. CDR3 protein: CASSRTSAEQFF. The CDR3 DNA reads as TGTGCCAGCAGCCGGACTAGTGCTGAGCAGTTCTTC.

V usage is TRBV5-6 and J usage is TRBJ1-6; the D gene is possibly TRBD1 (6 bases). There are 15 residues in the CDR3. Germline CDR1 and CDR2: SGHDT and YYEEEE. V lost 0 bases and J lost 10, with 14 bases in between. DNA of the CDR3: TGTGCCAGCAGCTTGGGGGCGGGGGCGAAATCACCCCTCCACTTT. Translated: CASSLGAGAKSPLHF.